These T cell receptor beta chains were read from a single sample in a study of CD8 T cells in ankylosing spondylitis. From the 5' RACE reads, TCRdb called clonotypes with MiXCR, one entry per CDR3 protein. The table includes around 120,000 distinct CDR3 sequences, about a tenth detected once. Sequencing was done on a sample of blood, either unsorted or a sorted T cell fraction (not recorded which). These TCRs come from a male donor with ankylosing spondylitis or in good health (not recorded which). CDR3s include the opening cysteine and the closing phenylalanine or tryptophan. The order of the fields is clone size, D gene, J gene, V gene, CDR3 protein, CDR3 DNA. D genes are given only for firm matches. Rows may omit the clone size; those that give it use once, few, many or a size class.

>-|-|TRBJ1-1|TRBV9
CASSPSGVVTEAFF
TGTGCCAGCAGCCCGTCAGGGGTGGTCACTGAAGCTTTCTTT
>-|-|TRBJ2-1|TRBV5-1
CSSSYGTERGYNEQFF
TGCTCCAGCAGCTACGGGACGGAAAGGGGGTACAATGAGCAGTTCTTC
>-|TRBD1|TRBJ2-1|TRBV5-1
CASSLAPGQGAQDEQFF
TGCGCCAGCAGCTTGGCACCGGGACAGGGGGCGCAGGATGAGCAGTTCTTC
>many|TRBD1|TRBJ2-3|TRBV27
CASTLQGADTQYF
TGTGCCAGCACCCTGCAGGGGGCAGATACGCAGTATTTT
>many|-|TRBJ1-5|TRBV4-3
CASSQDPGRNQPQHF
TGCGCCAGCAGCCAAGACCCAGGCCGCAATCAGCCCCAGCATTTT
>many|TRBD1|TRBJ1-1|TRBV6-5
CASSFDPGQANTEAFF
TGTGCCAGCAGTTTCGACCCGGGACAGGCTAACACTGAAGCTTTCTTT
>many|-|TRBJ2-6|TRBV28
CASKKSSSGANVLTF
TGTGCCAGCAAGAAAAGCAGCTCTGGGGCCAACGTCCTGACTTTC
>many|TRBD2|TRBJ2-3|TRBV4-2
CASSQERTSGGTDTQYF
TGTGCCAGCAGCCAAGAAAGGACTAGCGGGGGGACAGATACGCAGTATTTT
>many|TRBD1|TRBJ2-7|TRBV5-1
CASSLLQGAYEQYF
TGCGCCAGCAGCTTGCTACAGGGGGCCTACGAGCAGTACTTC
>few|TRBD1|TRBJ1-4|TRBV5-1
CASSPGGNSEKLFF
TGCGCCAGCAGCCCAGGGGGCAATTCAGAAAAACTGTTTTTT
>many|TRBD2|TRBJ2-2|TRBV11-2
CASSHSGGSGELFF
TGTGCCAGCAGTCACAGCGGGGGCTCCGGGGAGCTGTTTTTT
>many|-|TRBJ2-7|TRBV20-1
CSARVPGAHEQYF
TGCAGTGCTAGAGTACCAGGGGCCCACGAGCAGTACTTC
>many|-|TRBJ2-2|TRBV6-2/TRBV6-3
CASSLRSPGELFF
TGTGCCAGCAGCCTAAGGTCTCCCGGGGAGCTGTTTTTT
>many|TRBD1|TRBJ1-6|TRBV5-1
CASSPGTVSTRGSYNSPLHF
TGCGCCAGCAGCCCTGGGACAGTATCTACTCGGGGCTCCTATAATTCACCCCTCCACTTT
>many|-|TRBJ2-2|TRBV7-2
CASCFGYTTGELFF
TGTGCCAGCTGCTTCGGGTATACGACCGGGGAGCTGTTTTTT
>few|TRBD2|TRBJ2-3|TRBV20-1
CSARDGLAASTDTQYF
TGCAGTGCTAGAGACGGACTAGCGGCTAGCACAGATACGCAGTATTTT
>many|-|TRBJ2-7|TRBV7-6
CASSLGQDPTYEQYF
TGTGCCAGCAGCTTAGGACAGGACCCGACCTACGAGCAGTACTTC
>many|TRBD2|TRBJ2-1|TRBV7-2
CASSLAGTRGNEQFF
TGTGCCAGCAGCTTAGCGGGGACTAGAGGCAATGAGCAGTTCTTC
>-|-|TRBJ2-5|TRBV15
CATSRDAGREETQYF
TGTGCCACCAGCAGAGATGCCGGACGAGAAGAGACCCAGTACTTC
>few|TRBD2|TRBJ2-7|TRBV10-3
CAITTSGGSYEQYF
TGTGCCATCACGACTAGCGGGGGGTCCTACGAGCAGTACTTC
>-|-|TRBJ1-1|TRBV6-1
CASSESGSNTEAFF
TGTGCCAGCAGTGAGTCAGGGTCTAACACTGAAGCTTTCTTT
>many|-|TRBJ1-6|TRBV4-3
CASSQQTVNSPLHF
TGCGCCAGCAGCCAACAGACAGTTAATTCACCCCTCCACTTT
>many|-|TRBJ1-4|TRBV9
CASSVVANNEKLFF
TGTGCCAGCAGCGTAGTTGCGAATAATGAAAAACTGTTTTTT
>many|TRBD1|TRBJ2-5|TRBV7-6
CASSLETGGFTETQYF
TGTGCCAGCAGCTTAGAGACAGGGGGCTTTACGGAGACCCAGTACTTC
>few|-|TRBJ2-7|TRBV27
CASSSLGGWEQYF
TGTGCCAGCAGTTCCCTAGGGGGGTGGGAGCAGTACTTC
>many|-|TRBJ2-1|TRBV4-3
CASSQGRHNEQFF
TGCGCCAGCAGCCAAGGGCGACACAATGAGCAGTTCTTC
>many|-|TRBJ2-5|TRBV12-3/TRBV12-4
CASSLGRGSGTYQETQYF
TGTGCCAGCAGTTTAGGCCGTGGTTCAGGGACGTACCAAGAGACCCAGTACTTC
>many|-|TRBJ2-7|TRBV3-1
CASSQRGVRNSYSYEQYF
TGTGCCAGCAGCCAAAGGGGTGTTCGTAACTCCTACTCCTACGAGCAGTACTTC
>many|TRBD2|TRBJ2-7|TRBV12-3/TRBV12-4
CASSARLARAYEQYF
TGTGCCAGCAGTGCAAGACTAGCGAGGGCCTACGAGCAGTACTTC